This T cell receptor beta chain was captured in a study of PD-L1 blockade in urothelial cancer. Study summary: Blood was subjected to analysis at 3 weeks (second dose) and 6 weeks following treatment start. When blood samples were assessed, the median T cell count was 141,255.

Indicated time point: peripheral blood 6 weeks after treatment start. Sample numbers ranged from 1 to 8 per patient, encompassing pretreatment and on-treatment collections. V dropped 6 bases and J dropped 0; count of bases not matched to a gene: 3. This CDR3 has 14 residues. The germline V gene has CDR1 WNHNN and CDR2 SYGVQD (reference sequence). This table comes from immunoSEQ multiplex PCR, and its TCRdb copy is limited to in-frame clones, with some not included. The sample includes around 100,000 clones, approximately 90% seen only once; the top ten take around 4%. This rearrangement joins TRBV10-1 to TRBJ2-5; 8 positions agree with TRBD2. This receptor was obtained from a man between 60 and 75 years old with urothelial cancer. The material sequenced was PBMCs, taken around atezolizumab (anti-PD-L1) treatment. CDR3 nucleotides: TGCGCCAGCAGGAGTAGCGGGGACCAAGAGACCCAGTACTTC. Amino acid sequence: CASRSSGDQETQYF.